At least ten counts were recorded for the clone carrying this T cell receptor beta chain. Its antigen is not known. Trimming at V came to 4 bases and at J to 14 bases, leaving 12 bases not matched to a gene. The CDR3 has 14 amino acids. Germline V gene sequence: CDR1 SEHNR, CDR2 FQNEAQ (reference sequence). In making TCR beta libraries, quantitative 5'-RACE with molecular barcodes was used. TCRdb re-called the 5' RACE reads with MiXCR, one entry per CDR3 protein. Of some 220,000 distinct CDR3 sequences listed, 7.3% are singletons. The data were obtained in a study of CD8 T cells in ankylosing spondylitis. Regarding the study as a whole: Seemingly characteristic of ankylosing spondylitis blood was a TCR beta motif consisting of roughly 8 highly homologous variants. Some motif variants had been reported before (in reactive arthritis synovial fluid and blood). In peripheral blood, disease-linked CD8+ clones occurred at relatively low frequencies. Within matched ankylosing spondylitis synovial fluid, disease-linked clones were reportedly significantly enriched.

Sequencing was performed on blood, either unsorted or a sorted T cell fraction (not recorded which). This TCR derives from a male donor with ankylosing spondylitis. V is TRBV7-9 and J is TRBJ2-1; TRBD1 agrees at 9 bases. CDR3 in DNA: TGTGCCAGCAGCTCCCCGGGACAGGGAAGAGGAGAGTTCTTC. Translation gives CASSSPGQGRGEFF.